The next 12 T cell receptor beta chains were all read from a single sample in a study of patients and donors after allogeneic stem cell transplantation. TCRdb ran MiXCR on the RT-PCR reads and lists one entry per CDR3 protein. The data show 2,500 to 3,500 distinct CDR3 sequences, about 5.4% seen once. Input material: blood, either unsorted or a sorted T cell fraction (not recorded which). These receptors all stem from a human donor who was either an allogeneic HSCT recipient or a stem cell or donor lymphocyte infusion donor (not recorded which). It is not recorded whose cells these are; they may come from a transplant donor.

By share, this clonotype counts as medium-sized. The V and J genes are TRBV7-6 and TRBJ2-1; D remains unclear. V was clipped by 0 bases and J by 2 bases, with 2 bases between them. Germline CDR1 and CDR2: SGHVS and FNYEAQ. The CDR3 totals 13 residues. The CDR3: CASSLAAYNEQFF. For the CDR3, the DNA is TGTGCCAGCAGCTTAGCGGCCTACAATGAGCAGTTCTTC.

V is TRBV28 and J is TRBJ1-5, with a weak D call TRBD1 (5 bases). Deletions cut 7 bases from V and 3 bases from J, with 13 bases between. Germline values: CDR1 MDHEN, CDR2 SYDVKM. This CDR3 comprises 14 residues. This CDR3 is CASITGGDNQPQHF. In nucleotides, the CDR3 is TGTGCCAGCATCACGGGAGGGGACAATCAGCCCCAGCATTTT.

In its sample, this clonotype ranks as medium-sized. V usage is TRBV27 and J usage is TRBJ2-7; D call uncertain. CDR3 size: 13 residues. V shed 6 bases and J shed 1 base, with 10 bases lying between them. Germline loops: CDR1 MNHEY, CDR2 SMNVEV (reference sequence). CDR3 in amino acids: CASSRMASYEQYF. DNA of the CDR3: TGTGCCAGCAGCCGGATGGCATCCTACGAGCAGTACTTC.

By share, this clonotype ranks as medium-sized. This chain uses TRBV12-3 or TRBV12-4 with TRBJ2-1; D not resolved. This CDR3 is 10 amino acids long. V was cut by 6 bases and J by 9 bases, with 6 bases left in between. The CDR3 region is CASSNVEQFF. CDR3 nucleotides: TGTGCCAGCAGCAACGTTGAGCAGTTCTTC.

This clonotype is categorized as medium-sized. CDR3 sequence (DNA): TGCAGTGCTAGAGATTTGAGGGTGCAGTTCTTC. The encoded protein is CSARDLRVQFF. V usage is TRBV20-1 and J usage is TRBJ2-1; D may be TRBD2 (5 bases). Trimming took off 0 bases at V and 12 bases at J, with 9 bases between the two ends. Looked up from germline, CDR1 is DFQATT and CDR2 is SNEGSKA (reference sequence). The CDR3 consists of 11 residues.

This CDR3 reads CASSVAAQGNQPQHF. As DNA, the CDR3 is TGTGCCAGCAGCGTAGCGGCTCAGGGCAATCAGCCCCAGCATTTT. This chain uses TRBV9 with TRBJ1-5; D uncertain. Trimming took off 0 bases at V and 2 bases at J, with 9 bases between the two ends. The CDR3 has 15 amino acids. CDR1 and CDR2 (germline): SGDLS, YYNGEE.

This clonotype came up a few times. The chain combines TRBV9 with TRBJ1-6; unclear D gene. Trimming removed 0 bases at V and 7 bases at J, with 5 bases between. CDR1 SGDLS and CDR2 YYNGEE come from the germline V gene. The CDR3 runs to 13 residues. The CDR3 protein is CASSVESNSPLHF. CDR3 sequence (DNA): TGTGCCAGCAGCGTAGAGTCGAATTCACCCCTCCACTTT.

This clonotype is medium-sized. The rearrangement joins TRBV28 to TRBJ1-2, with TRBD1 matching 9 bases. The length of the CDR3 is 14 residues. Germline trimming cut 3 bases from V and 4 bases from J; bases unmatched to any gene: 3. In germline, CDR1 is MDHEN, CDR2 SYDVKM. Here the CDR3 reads CASSFAGQGYGYTF. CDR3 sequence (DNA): TGTGCCAGCAGTTTTGCGGGACAGGGCTATGGCTACACCTTC.

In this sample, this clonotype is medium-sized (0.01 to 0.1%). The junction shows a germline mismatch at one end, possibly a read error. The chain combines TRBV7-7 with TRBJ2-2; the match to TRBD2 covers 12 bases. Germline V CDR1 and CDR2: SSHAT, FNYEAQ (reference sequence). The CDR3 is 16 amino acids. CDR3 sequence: CASSYLAGGVTGELFF. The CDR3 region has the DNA TGTGCTAGCAGCTATCTAGCGGGAGGGGTTACCGGGGAGCTGTTTTTT.

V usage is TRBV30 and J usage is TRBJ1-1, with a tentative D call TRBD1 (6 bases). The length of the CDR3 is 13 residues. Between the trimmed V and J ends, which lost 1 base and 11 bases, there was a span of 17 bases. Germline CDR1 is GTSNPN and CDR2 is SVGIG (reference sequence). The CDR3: CAWSGGRRVGAFF. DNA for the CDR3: TGTGCCTGGAGTGGGGGGCGGAGGGTAGGGGCTTTCTTT.

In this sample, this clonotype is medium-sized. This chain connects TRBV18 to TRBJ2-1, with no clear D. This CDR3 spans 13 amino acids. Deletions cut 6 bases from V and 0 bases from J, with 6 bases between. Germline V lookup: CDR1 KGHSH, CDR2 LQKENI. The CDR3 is CASSLDSYNEQFF. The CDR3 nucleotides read TGTGCCAGCTCCCTCGACTCCTACAATGAGCAGTTCTTC.

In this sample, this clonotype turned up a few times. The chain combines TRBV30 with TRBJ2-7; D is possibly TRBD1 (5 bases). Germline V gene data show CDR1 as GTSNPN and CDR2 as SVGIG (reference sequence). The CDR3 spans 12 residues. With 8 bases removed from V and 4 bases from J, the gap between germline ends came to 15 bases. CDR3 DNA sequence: TGTGCCGGACAAGGAAACCTTTACGAGCAGTACTTC. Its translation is CAGQGNLYEQYF. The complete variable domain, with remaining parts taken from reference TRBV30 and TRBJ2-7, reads SQTIHQWPATLVQPVGSPLSLECTVEGTSNPNLYWYRQAAGRGLQLLFYSVGIGQISSEVPQNLSASRPQDRQFILSSKKLLLSDSGFYLCAGQGNLYEQYFGPGTRLTVT.